This T cell receptor beta chain was sequenced in a study of immune evolution from preneoplasia to lung adenocarcinoma. Study-level points and caveats: Highest clonality occurred in KRAS-mutant, not EGFR-mutant or double wild-type, nodules.

Trimming shortened V by 1 base and J by 0 bases, and 9 bases separated the two germline ends. This CDR3 is built from 15 residues. Germline CDR1 and CDR2: MGHRA and YSYEKL. On this clone itself: Antigen specificity is unknown.

Profiling relied on immunoSEQ multiplex PCR, and the TCRdb table lists in-frame clones only, not all of them. This table holds thousands of clones, 75% to 85% found once. H&E slides confirmed each diagnosis, reviewed by two pathologists independently. Premalignant or tumor cells were enriched by macro-dissection after pathologic assessment. Sequenced: FFPE invasive lung adenocarcinoma tissue. The chain couples TRBV4-1 to TRBJ1-2; D call uncertain. The sequence was obtained from a person aged 35 to 50 with lung adenocarcinoma. For the CDR3, the DNA is TGCGCCAGCAGCCAAGTTGACCGAGCTAACTATGGCTACACCTTC. Amino acid sequence: CASSQVDRANYGYTF.